The 5 T cell receptor beta chains given below trace back to one sample, sequenced in a study of T cells after posttransplantation cyclophosphamide. Generated by immunoSEQ multiplex PCR, the TCRdb table keeps only in-frame clones and is missing some. The table has approximately 4,000 clones, 62% seen once. Sequenced material: memory CD8+ T cells sorted from blood. The receptors were gathered from a man younger than 40 in good health and a related stem cell transplant donor.

This clone was observed once. This chain uses TRBV18 with TRBJ1-2; D is possibly TRBD1 (5 bases). V lost 3 bases and J lost 0, with 14 bases in between. CDR3 length: 16 amino acids. CDR1 is KGHSH, CDR2 LQKENI, per germline. CDR3 sequence (DNA): TGTGCCAGCTCACCTCCCCCGGGCAGGGCTAACTATGGCTACACCTTC. This gives the protein CASSPPPGRANYGYTF.

This chain connects TRBV2 to TRBJ2-4; D may be TRBD1 (5 bases). The CDR3 sequence is 16 residues long. From germline, CDR1 is SNHLY and CDR2 FYNNEI. Trimming removed 9 bases at V and 0 bases at J, with 18 bases between. CDR3 DNA sequence: TGTGCCAGTGAAGGGGCTTTAGTCATAGCCAAAAACATTCAGTACTTC. Protein product: CASEGALVIAKNIQYF.

The chain combines TRBV6-5 with TRBJ2-3; D not certain. Trimming removed 6 bases from V and 5 bases from J, with 12 bases in between. This CDR3 contains 13 residues. CDR1 is MNHEY and CDR2 is SVGAGI in the germline V gene. For the CDR3, the DNA is TGTGCCAGCAGATCTACAGCCGAAGATACGCAGTATTTT. Translation gives CASRSTAEDTQYF.

This chain uses TRBV5-1 with TRBJ1-2, with D uncertain. Trimming took 0 bases from V and 8 from J, leaving 14 bases between them. The CDR3 consists of 14 residues. Germline loops: CDR1 SGHRS, CDR2 YFSETQ. CDR3 coding DNA: TGCGCCAGCAGCTTGGCCTCAAGTGAGCACGGCTACACCTTC. As protein: CASSLASSEHGYTF.

The chain carries TRBV29-1 and TRBJ1-4; no clear D gene. This CDR3 has 16 residues. Germline CDR1 SQVTM, CDR2 ANQGSEA. Trimming stripped 0 bases from V and 0 bases from J, with 11 bases between. The CDR3 DNA reads TGCAGCGTTGAAGACCCTAGGAGCGCAACTAATGAAAAACTGTTTTTT. It translates to CSVEDPRSATNEKLFF.